This entry describes one T cell receptor beta chain. Antigen specificity is unknown. The sample is drawn from a study of long-term antiretroviral therapy in people with HIV. The junction had 3 bases not matched to a gene; V was cut back by 1 base and J by 4 bases. Germline V gives CDR1 LGHNA, CDR2 YSLEER. This CDR3 region has 16 residues. Study-wide results and caveats: Diversity rose after ART but stayed below transplant donor controls.

Running of the v3.0 immunoSEQ assay took place at survey level. Data came from immunoSEQ multiplex PCR; TCRdb stores just in-frame clones and leaves some out. This table holds tens of thousands of clones, 94% found once. The gene calls are TRBV4-3 and TRBJ1-5; TRBD1 matches at 11 bases. The TCR comes from a man aged 50 to 59 with HIV. The input for sequencing was unsorted PBMCs, taken 7.3 to 7.5 years after starting antiretroviral therapy. This CDR3 reads CASSQGTGGHNQPQHF. CDR3 in DNA: TGCGCCAGCAGCCAAGGGACAGGGGGCCATAATCAGCCCCAGCATTTT.